This section outlines one T cell receptor beta chain sequence together with its context. The CDR3 has 14 residues. The germline V and J ends were trimmed by 10 bases and 3 bases, with 18 bases remaining between them. The germline CDR1 and CDR2 sequences are ENHRY and SYGVKD. Clones were read by immunoSEQ multiplex PCR, and TCRdb kept only the in-frame ones, dropping some. The table lists roughly 52,000 clones, approximately 88% of them singletons, with 3.6% in the top ten. This sample is drawn from a study of blood T cell repertoires in COVID-19. In the study overall: T cells, B-cell-depleted T cells, or PBMCs supplied cDNA or gDNA.

J is TRBJ1-1 and V is TRBV10-3; D perhaps matches TRBD1 (6 bases). Sequenced input: peripheral blood. The clonotype was recovered from a man aged 40-55 years with COVID-19, enrolled during active disease. The CDR3 is CANRGHRDDTEAFF. In nucleotides, the CDR3 is TGTGCCAACCGGGGCCACAGGGATGACACTGAAGCTTTCTTT.